The sequence of this T cell receptor (beta chain) was determined in a study of blood T cells in healthy people across ages. Extraction of total RNA produced a minimum of 6 micrograms from each sample. PCR was performed a second time for about 6 to 12 cycles using a sample-barcoded 5' primer and a J-beta primer mix. MiXCR, applied by TCRdb to the 5' RACE reads, yields one record per CDR3 protein. The table lists approximately 770,000 distinct CDR3 sequences, 55% to 70% of them singletons. Whole-study findings and limits: The fall in TCR beta diversity per million T cells was roughly linear with age. Estimates drawn from one million T cells were deemed to understate diversity. Naive T cell percentage by flow cytometry tracked strongly with beta diversity.

This clonotype was counted ten times or more. Its antigen is as yet unknown. The V gene's germline CDR1 is SGHTA and CDR2 FQGTGA. The V end lost 1 base, the J end lost 5 bases, and 4 bases lay between the germline ends. The CDR3 sequence is 12 residues long. V and J are TRBV7-3 and TRBJ2-3; D remains ambiguous. The origin of this receptor is a man aged 25-45 years in good health. The sequenced sample was blood. Here the CDR3 DNA reads TGTGCCAGCAGCTTAATTGGAGATACGCAGTATTTT. Protein product: CASSLIGDTQYF.